This T cell receptor beta chain was recorded in a study of identical twins. MiXCR, run by TCRdb on the 5' RACE reads, gives a single entry per CDR3 protein. This sample carries about 1.7 million distinct CDR3 sequences, around 29% of them seen once, and the ten largest clones take roughly 0.3%. Study results and caveats: In drawing conclusions, the study used cross-sectional statistical analysis and did not follow the same donors. In cord blood, abundant beta clonotypes had fewer insertions; memory showed no trend.

Healthy Caucasian donors formed the entire cohort. Germline V lookup: CDR1 MDHEN, CDR2 SYDVKM. The CDR3 extends over 12 amino acids. The V gene end was trimmed by 8 bases and the J gene end by 6 bases; junction bases not matched to a gene: 2. For this clonotype: Its antigen is unidentified.

The sequenced sample consisted of cord blood. This TCR came from a newborn girl in good health. The chain recombines TRBV28 with TRBJ2-2; 8 bases map to TRBD1. CDR3 sequence: CASRTGSGELFF. The CDR3 nucleotides are TGTGCCAGCCGGACAGGGTCCGGGGAGCTGTTTTTT. Based on the CDR3 plus reference TRBV28 and TRBJ2-2, the full variable domain is DVKVTQSSRYLVKRTGEKVFLECVQDMDHENMFWYRQDPGLGLRLIYFSYDVKMKEKGDIPEGYSVSREKKERFSLILESASTNQTSMYLCASRTGSGELFFGEGSRLTVL.